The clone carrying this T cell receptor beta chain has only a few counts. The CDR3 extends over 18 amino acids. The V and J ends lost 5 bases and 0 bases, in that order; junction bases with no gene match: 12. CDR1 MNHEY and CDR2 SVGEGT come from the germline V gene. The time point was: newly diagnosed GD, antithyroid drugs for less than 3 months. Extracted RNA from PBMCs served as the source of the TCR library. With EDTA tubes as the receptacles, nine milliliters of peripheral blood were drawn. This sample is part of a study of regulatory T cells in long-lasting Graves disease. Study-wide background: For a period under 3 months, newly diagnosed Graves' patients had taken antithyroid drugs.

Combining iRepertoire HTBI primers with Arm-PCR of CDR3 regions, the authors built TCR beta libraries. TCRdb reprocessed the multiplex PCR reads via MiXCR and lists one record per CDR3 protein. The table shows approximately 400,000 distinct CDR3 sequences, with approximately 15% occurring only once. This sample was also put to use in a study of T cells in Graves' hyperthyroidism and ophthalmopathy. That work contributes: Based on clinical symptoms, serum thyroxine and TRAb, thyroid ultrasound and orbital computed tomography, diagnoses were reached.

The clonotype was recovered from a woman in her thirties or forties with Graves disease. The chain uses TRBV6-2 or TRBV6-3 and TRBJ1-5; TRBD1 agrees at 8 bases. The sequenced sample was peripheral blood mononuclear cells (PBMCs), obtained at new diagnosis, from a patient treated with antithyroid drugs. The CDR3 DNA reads TGTGCCAGCAGTATCGGGACAGGACAATATTATAGCAATCAGCCCCAGCATTTT. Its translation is CASSIGTGQYYSNQPQHF.